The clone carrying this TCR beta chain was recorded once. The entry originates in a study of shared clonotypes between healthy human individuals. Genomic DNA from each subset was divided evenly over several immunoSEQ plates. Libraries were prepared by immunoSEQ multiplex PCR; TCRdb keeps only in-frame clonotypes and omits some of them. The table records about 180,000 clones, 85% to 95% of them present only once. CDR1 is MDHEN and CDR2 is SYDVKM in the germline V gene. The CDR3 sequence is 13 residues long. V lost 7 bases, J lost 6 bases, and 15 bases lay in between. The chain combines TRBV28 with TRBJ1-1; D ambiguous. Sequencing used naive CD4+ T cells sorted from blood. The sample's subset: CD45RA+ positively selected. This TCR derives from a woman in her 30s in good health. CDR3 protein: CASNRALHPEAFF. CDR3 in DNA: TGTGCCAGCAACCGGGCCTTACACCCTGAAGCTTTCTTT.